This is a list of T cell receptor beta chains from one sample in a study of blood T cell repertoires in COVID-19. Assay: immunoSEQ multiplex PCR; the TCRdb copy retains only in-frame clones and omits some. The sample has approximately 320,000 clones, roughly 85% seen once. The sample was peripheral blood. These receptors were collected from a human donor in a cohort sampled during active COVID-19. The CDR3 runs from the conserved cysteine through the conserved F or W. The D gene is left open where the match is weak.

D gene | J gene | V gene | CDR3 protein
- | TRBJ2-4 | TRBV10-2 | CASRQVFATATKNIQYF
TRBD1 | TRBJ1-4 | TRBV2 | CASSRDRPATNEKLFF
- | TRBJ2-3 | TRBV9 | CASSFDGGPTTDTQYF
- | TRBJ2-5 | TRBV5-1 | CASSSGGAQETQYF
- | TRBJ1-2 | TRBV4-2 | CASSVEALYGYTF
- | TRBJ1-1 | TRBV9 | CASSVALNTEAFF
- | TRBJ2-1 | TRBV12-5 | CASGSSGQNNEQFF
- | TRBJ1-5 | TRBV7-2 | CASSLSFSRGNQPQHF
- | TRBJ2-1 | TRBV5-1 | CASSLVGGHNEQFF
- | TRBJ1-6 | TRBV5-4 | CASSSRTEYNSPLHF
- | TRBJ1-1 | TRBV13 | CASSFRDDYTEAFF
- | TRBJ1-1 | TRBV10-3 | CAISESRATEAFF
- | TRBJ2-7 | TRBV11-3 | CASSPPGEATYEQYF
TRBD1 | TRBJ1-4 | TRBV5-1 | CASSLTRGTGHNEKLFF
- | TRBJ2-7 | TRBV20-1 | CSASAQYEQYF
TRBD2 | TRBJ2-7 | TRBV4-1 | CASSQDSSGASSYEQYF
TRBD1 | TRBJ2-7 | TRBV18 | CASSPGQGVASYEQYF
- | TRBJ2-1 | TRBV28 | CASSLRPGVSEQFF
TRBD1 | TRBJ1-1 | TRBV18 | CASSRQGDTEAFF
- | TRBJ2-7 | TRBV12-3/TRBV12-4 | CASSFRTIEQYF
- | TRBJ2-7 | TRBV18 | CASSPQLGTFQYEQYF
TRBD2 | TRBJ2-3 | TRBV7-3 | CASSLTVPSGGTDTQYF
- | TRBJ2-1 | TRBV19 | CASSEGGVNEQFF
- | TRBJ1-3 | TRBV28 | CASSLARVSGNTIYF